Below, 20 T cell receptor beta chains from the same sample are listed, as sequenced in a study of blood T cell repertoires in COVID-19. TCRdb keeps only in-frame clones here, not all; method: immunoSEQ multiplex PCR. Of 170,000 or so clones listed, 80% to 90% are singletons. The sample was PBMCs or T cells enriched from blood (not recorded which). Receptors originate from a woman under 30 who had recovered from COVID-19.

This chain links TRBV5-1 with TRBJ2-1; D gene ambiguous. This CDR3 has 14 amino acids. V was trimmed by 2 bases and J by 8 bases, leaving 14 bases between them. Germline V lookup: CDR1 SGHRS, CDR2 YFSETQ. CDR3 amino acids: CASSLYSSVDEQFF. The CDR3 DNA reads TGCGCCAGCAGCTTATACAGCAGTGTGGATGAGCAGTTCTTC.

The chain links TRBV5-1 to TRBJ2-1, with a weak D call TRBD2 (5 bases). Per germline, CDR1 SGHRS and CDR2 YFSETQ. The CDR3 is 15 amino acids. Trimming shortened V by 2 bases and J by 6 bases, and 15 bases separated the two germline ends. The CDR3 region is CASSFTRDLVNEQFF. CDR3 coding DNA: TGCGCCAGCAGCTTTACCCGGGATTTGGTCAATGAGCAGTTCTTC.

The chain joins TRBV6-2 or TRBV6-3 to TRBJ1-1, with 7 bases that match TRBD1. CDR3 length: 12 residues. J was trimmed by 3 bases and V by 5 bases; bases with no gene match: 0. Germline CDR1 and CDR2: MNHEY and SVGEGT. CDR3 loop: CASSTGDTEAFF. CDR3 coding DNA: TGTGCCAGCAGTACAGGGGACACTGAAGCTTTCTTT.

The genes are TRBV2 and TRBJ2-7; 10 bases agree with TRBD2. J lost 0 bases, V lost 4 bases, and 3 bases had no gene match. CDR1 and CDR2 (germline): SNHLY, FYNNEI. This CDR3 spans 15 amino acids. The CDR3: CASSGRLAGSYEQYF. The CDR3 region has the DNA TGTGCCAGCAGTGGGAGACTAGCGGGCTCCTACGAGCAGTACTTC.

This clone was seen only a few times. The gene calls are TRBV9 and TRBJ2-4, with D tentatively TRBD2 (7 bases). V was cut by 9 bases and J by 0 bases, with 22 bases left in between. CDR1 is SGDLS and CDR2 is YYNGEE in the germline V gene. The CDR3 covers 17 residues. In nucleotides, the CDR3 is TGTGCCACCCATGGGTTCGGGGGCGGGGGAGCCAAAAACATTCAGTACTTC. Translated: CATHGFGGGGAKNIQYF.

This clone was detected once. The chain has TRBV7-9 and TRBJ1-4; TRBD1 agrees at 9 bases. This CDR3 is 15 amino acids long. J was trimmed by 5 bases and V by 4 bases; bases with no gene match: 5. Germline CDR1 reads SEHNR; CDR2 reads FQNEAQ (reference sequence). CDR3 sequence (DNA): TGTGCCAGCAGCTCGACGGGACAGGGAAATGAAAAACTGTTTTTT. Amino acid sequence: CASSSTGQGNEKLFF.

Written as DNA, the CDR3 is TGCAGCGCTGGACAGGGTACGGTGGAGACCCAGTACTTC. This translates into CSAGQGTVETQYF. The chain links TRBV29-1 to TRBJ2-5; TRBD1 agrees at 8 bases. CDR1 is SQVTM, CDR2 ANQGSEA, per germline. This CDR3 comprises 13 residues. Trimming cost V 7 bases and J 5 bases; bases outside gene matches: 9.

The DNA for the CDR3 is TGTGCCAGCAGTGAATTGGGGGGGGACACTGAAGCTTTCTTT. The encoded protein is CASSELGGDTEAFF. The chain uses TRBV2 and TRBJ1-1; tentative D call: TRBD1 (5 bases). The CDR3 runs 14 residues. Trimming cost V 2 bases and J 3 bases, with 10 bases left between them. Germline assignment: CDR1 SNHLY and CDR2 FYNNEI.

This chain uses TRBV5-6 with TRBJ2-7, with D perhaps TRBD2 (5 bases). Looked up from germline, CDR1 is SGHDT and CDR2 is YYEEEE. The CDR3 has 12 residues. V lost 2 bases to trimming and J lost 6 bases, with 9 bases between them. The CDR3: CASSFAGGEQYF. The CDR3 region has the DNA TGTGCCAGCAGCTTCGCTGGAGGCGAGCAGTACTTC.

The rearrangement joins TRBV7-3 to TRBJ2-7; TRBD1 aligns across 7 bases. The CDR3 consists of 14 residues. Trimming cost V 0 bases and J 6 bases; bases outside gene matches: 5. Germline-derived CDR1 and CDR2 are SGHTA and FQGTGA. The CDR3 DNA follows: TGTGCCAGCAGCTTAACGGACAGGCGTACCGAGCAGTACTTC. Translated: CASSLTDRRTEQYF.

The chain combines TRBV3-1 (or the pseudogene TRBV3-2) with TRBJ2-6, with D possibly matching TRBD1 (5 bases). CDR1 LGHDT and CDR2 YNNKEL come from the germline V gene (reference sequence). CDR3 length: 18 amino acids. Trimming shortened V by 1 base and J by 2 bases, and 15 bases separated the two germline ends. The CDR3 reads CASSQVSGHLTGANVLTF. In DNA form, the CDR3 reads TGTGCCAGCAGCCAAGTCTCAGGGCATTTGACTGGGGCCAACGTCCTGACTTTC.

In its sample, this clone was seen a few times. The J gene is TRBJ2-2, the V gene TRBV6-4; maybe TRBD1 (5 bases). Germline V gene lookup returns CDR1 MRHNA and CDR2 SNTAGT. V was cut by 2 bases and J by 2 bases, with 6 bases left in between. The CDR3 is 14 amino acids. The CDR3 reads CASSDRTNTGELFF. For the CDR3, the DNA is TGTGCCAGCAGTGACAGGACAAACACCGGGGAGCTGTTTTTT.

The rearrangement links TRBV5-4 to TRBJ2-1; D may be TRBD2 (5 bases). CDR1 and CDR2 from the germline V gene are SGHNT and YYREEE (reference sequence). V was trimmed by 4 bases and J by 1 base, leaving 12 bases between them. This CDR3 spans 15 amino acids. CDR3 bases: TGTGCCAGCAGCCTTAACGGGAATTCCTACAATGAGCAGTTCTTC. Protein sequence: CASSLNGNSYNEQFF.

The CDR3 bases are TGTGCCAGCAGCTTAGAAGCGGGGGATTTCTCCTACAATGAGCAGTTCTTC. Translated, it gives CASSLEAGDFSYNEQFF. The chain combines TRBV7-8 with TRBJ2-1, with 8 bases matching TRBD2. This CDR3 comprises 17 residues. The V segment lost 1 base and the J segment 0 bases; nucleotides outside the gene matches: 5. The V gene's germline CDR1 is SGHVS and CDR2 FQNEAQ.

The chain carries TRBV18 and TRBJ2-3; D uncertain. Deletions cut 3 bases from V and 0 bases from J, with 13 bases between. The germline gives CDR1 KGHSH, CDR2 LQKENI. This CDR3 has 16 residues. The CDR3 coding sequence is TGTGCCAGCTCACCGGTGCACGGTTCTAGCACAGATACGCAGTATTTT. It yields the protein CASSPVHGSSTDTQYF.

DNA for the CDR3: TGTGCCAGCAGTTCAAGCGGGTTCCCGACCGACAATGAGCAGTTCTTC. Its protein is CASSSSGFPTDNEQFF. The chain links TRBV27 to TRBJ2-1; TRBD2 is a possible D gene (6 bases). The CDR3 has 16 residues. V shed 4 bases and J shed 5 bases, with 18 bases lying between them. Germline CDR1 reads MNHEY; CDR2 reads SMNVEV (reference sequence).

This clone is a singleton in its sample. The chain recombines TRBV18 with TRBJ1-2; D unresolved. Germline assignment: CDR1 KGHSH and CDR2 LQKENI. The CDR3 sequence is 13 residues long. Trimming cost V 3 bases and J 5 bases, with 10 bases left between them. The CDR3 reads CASSPRDKYGYTF. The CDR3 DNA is TGTGCCAGCTCACCCCGGGATAAATATGGCTACACCTTC.

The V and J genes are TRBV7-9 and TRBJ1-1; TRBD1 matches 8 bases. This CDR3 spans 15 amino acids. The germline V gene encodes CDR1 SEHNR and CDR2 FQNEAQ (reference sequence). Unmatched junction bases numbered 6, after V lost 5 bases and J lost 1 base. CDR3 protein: CASSPQQGANTEAFF. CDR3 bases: TGTGCCAGCAGCCCGCAGCAGGGGGCGAACACTGAAGCTTTCTTT.

Written as DNA, the CDR3 is TGTGCCAGCAGCTTAGAATCAGATCAGCCCCAGCATTTT. The encoded protein is CASSLESDQPQHF. This chain links TRBV11-2 with TRBJ1-5; D unclear. Germline V gene sequence: CDR1 SGHAT, CDR2 FQNNGV. The ends were cut back, 0 bases at V and 5 bases at J, with 5 bases in the middle. The CDR3 runs to 13 residues.

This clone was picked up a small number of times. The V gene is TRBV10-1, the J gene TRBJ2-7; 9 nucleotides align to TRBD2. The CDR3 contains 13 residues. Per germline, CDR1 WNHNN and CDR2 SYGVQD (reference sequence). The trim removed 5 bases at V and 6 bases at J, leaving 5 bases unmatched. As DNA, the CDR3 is TGCGCCAGCAGTCGTAGCGGGGGCGGCGAGCAGTACTTC. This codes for CASSRSGGGEQYF.